Listed here is a single T cell receptor beta chain. The antigen is undetermined. This sample stems from a study of blood T cells in healthy people across ages. General study results and limits: Diversity was higher, and naive CD4+ cells more numerous, in long-lived donors than in aged donors.

Combining a sample-barcoded 5' primer with a J-beta primer mix, a second PCR ran for about 7 to 11 cycles. The study obtained at least 2.5 million CDR3-containing paired-end reads from every sample. TCRdb recomputed calls from the 5' RACE reads with MiXCR, one row per CDR3 protein. The table records 1.8 million or so distinct CDR3 sequences, roughly 43% of them present only once. Germline V lookup: CDR1 SGHVS, CDR2 FQNEAQ. V lost 5 bases, J lost 3 bases, and 11 bases lay in between. CDR3 size: 13 residues. The V gene is TRBV7-8, the J gene TRBJ2-7; D might be TRBD1 (6 bases). The receptor was derived from a human donor in good health. The sample consisted of blood. Here the CDR3 DNA reads TGTGCCAGCAGCGGATGGACAGACTACGAGCAGTACTTC. This codes for CASSGWTDYEQYF.